This TCR beta chain was identified during a study of PD-1 blockade in classical Hodgkin lymphoma. Study summary: On a schedule of every 2 weeks, patients received nivolumab 3 mg/kg intravenously. Study outcomes and limitations: Newly diagnosed patients were reported to start with lower TCR diversity than healthy donors. Before treatment, complete responders showed about the same diversity as newly diagnosed patients. CD4+ TCR diversity, unlike CD8+, climbed significantly by C4D1.

Repertoires were generated with immunoSEQ multiplex PCR, while TCRdb's copy carries only in-frame clones and drops some. The sample lists about 5,900 clones, roughly 84% occurring once. There was relapse after autologous stem cell transplantation in every patient, and there was variation in brentuximab vedotin exposure. Germline V gene lookup returns CDR1 SGHRS and CDR2 YFSETQ. This CDR3 contains 13 residues. V shed 0 bases and J shed 4 bases, with 8 bases lying between them. On this clone: Its antigen is currently unknown.

The chain links TRBV5-1 to TRBJ2-7; D is unresolved. The receptor comes from a human donor with classical Hodgkin lymphoma. Sequenced material: peripheral blood mononuclear cells (PBMCs), taken before the second cycle of nivolumab. The CDR3 nucleotides are TGCGCCAGCAGCTTGGGGCCCTTTTACGAGCAGTACGTC. It yields the protein CASSLGPFYEQYV.